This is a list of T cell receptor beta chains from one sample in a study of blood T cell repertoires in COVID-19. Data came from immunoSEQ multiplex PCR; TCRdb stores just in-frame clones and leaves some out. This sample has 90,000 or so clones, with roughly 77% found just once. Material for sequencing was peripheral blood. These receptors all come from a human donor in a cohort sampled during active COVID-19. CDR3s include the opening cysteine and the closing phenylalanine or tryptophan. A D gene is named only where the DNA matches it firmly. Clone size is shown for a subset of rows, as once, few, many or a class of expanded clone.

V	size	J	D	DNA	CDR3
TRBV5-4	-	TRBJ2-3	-	TGTGCCAGCAGCTTGGAGGTGGGAGAAGATACGCAGTATTTT	CASSLEVGEDTQYF
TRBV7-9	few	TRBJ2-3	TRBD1	TGTGCCAGCAGCCCAGGGACAGGCACAGATACGCAGTATTTT	CASSPGTGTDTQYF
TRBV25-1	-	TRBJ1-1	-	TGTGCCAGCAGGAATGCAGGACACGCGAACACTGAAGCTTTCTTT	CASRNAGHANTEAFF
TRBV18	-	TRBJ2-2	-	TGTGCCAGCTCACCATTAACTTTTGGGAGCAACACCGGGGAGCTGTTTTTT	CASSPLTFGSNTGELFF
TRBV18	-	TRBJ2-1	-	TGTGCCAGCTCACTAGCCTCCGGTGGCGATGAGCAGTTCTTC	CASSLASGGDEQFF
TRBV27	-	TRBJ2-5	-	TGTGCCAGCAGAACGGAGGGGGAGACCCAGTACTTC	CASRTEGETQYF
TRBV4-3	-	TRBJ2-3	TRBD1	TGCGCCAGCAGCCAAGACAGGGGGATCACAGATACGCAGTATTTT	CASSQDRGITDTQYF
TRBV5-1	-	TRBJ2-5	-	TGCGCCAGCCAGGTCCCAGGGCAAGAGACCCAGTACTTC	CASQVPGQETQYF
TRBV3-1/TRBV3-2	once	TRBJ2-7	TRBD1	TGTGCCAGCAGCGAGGGGGCAGGGGGCCGGCGCGAGCAGTACTTC	CASSEGAGGRREQYF
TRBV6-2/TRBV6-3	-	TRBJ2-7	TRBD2	TGTGCCAGCAGTTACCCGTTGACTAGCGGGATGGACGAGCAGTACTTC	CASSYPLTSGMDEQYF
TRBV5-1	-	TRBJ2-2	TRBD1	TGCGCCAGCAGCTTGGGACAGGGGGCCGGGGAGCTGTTTTTT	CASSLGQGAGELFF
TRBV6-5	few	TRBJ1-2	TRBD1	TGTGCCAGCTCGACAGGGCCTCCCTATGGCTACACCTTC	CASSTGPPYGYTF
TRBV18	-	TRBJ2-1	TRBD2	TGTGCCAGCTCACTGGGAGCGGGAGAAGGCAATGAGCAGTTCTTC	CASSLGAGEGNEQFF
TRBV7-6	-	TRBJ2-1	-	TGTGCCAGCAGCTCTCCGACTAGAAGTCGGTACAATGAGCAGTTCTTC	CASSSPTRSRYNEQFF
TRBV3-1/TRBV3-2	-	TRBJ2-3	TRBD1	TGTGCCAGCAGCCAAGATCTTGGGACAGCTAGCACAGATACGCAGTATTTT	CASSQDLGTASTDTQYF
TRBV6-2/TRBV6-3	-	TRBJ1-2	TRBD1	TGTGCCAGCAGTGGACAGGGTTGGACCTATGGCTACACCTTC	CASSGQGWTYGYTF
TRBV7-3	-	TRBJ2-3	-	TGTGCCAGCAGCTTAGTTTCCGGGTTAGGTGCGACAGATACGCAGTATTTT	CASSLVSGLGATDTQYF
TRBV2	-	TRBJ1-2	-	TGTGCCAGCAGCATTGGTCCACGGTATGGCTACACCTTC	CASSIGPRYGYTF
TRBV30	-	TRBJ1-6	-	TGTGCCTGGAGTCTCTCAGGGGTTAATTCACCCCTCCACTTT	CAWSLSGVNSPLHF
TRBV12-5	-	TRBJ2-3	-	TGTGCTAGTGGTTTCCCAGGGGTTTCAGATACGCAGTATTTT	CASGFPGVSDTQYF
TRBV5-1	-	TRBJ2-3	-	TGCGCCAGCAGGCAGGGTGGAAATTCAGATACGCAGTATTTT	CASRQGGNSDTQYF
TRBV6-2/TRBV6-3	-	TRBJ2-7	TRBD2	TGTGCCAGCAGTAGTACTAGCGGGAGTTACGAGCAGTACTTC	CASSSTSGSYEQYF